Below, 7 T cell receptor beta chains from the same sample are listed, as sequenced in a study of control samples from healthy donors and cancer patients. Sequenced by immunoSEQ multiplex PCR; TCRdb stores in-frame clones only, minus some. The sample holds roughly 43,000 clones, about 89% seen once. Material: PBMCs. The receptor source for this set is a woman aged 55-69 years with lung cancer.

The chain's CDR3 is CASSEGPNNSYEQYF. CDR3 DNA: TGTGCCAGCAGTGAAGGTCCGAACAACTCCTACGAGCAGTACTTC. This rearrangement joins TRBV6-1 to TRBJ2-7; D ambiguous. The CDR3 covers 15 residues. Trimming pared 1 base from V and 0 bases from J, leaving 10 bases between. Germline CDR1 reads MNHNS; CDR2 reads SASEGT.

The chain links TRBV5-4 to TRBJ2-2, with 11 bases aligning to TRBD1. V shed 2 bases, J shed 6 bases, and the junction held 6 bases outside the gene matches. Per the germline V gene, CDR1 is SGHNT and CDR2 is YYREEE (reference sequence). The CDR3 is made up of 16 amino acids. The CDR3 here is CASSFGGQGVAGELFF. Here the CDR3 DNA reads TGTGCCAGCAGCTTCGGGGGACAGGGGGTTGCCGGGGAGCTGTTTTTT.

The CDR3 sequence is CAWTFGRGQETQYF. Here the CDR3 DNA reads TGTGCCTGGACCTTTGGCAGGGGGCAAGAGACCCAGTACTTC. The chain uses TRBV30 and TRBJ2-5; 7 bases agree with TRBD1. This CDR3 region has 14 residues. In germline, CDR1 is GTSNPN, CDR2 SVGIG (reference sequence). The V gene end was trimmed by 4 bases and the J gene end by 2 bases; junction bases not matched to a gene: 7.

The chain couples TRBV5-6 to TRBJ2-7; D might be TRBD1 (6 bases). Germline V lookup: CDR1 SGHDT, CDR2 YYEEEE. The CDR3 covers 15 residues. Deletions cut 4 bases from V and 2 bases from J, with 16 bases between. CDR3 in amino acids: CASSLFGTPTYEQYF. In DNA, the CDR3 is TGTGCCAGCAGCCTATTCGGGACACCTACCTACGAGCAGTACTTC.

The CDR3 sequence is CASSPRASGQMGHEQYF. The CDR3 DNA reads as TGTGCCAGCTCACCCCGGGCCTCGGGACAAATGGGGCACGAGCAGTACTTC. The chain employs TRBV18 and TRBJ2-7; maybe TRBD1 (6 bases). Trimming took 3 bases from V and 5 from J, leaving 23 bases between them. This CDR3 is built from 17 residues. Germline assignment: CDR1 KGHSH and CDR2 LQKENI.

CDR3 nucleotide sequence: TGCGCCAGCAGCTTGGCCAGTGACAGGGCTAGCACAGATACGCAGTATTTT. Protein: CASSLASDRASTDTQYF. The chain carries TRBV5-1 and TRBJ2-3; 7 bases are shared with TRBD1. Germline CDR1 and CDR2: SGHRS and YFSETQ. V gave up 0 bases and J gave up 0 bases; unmatched junction bases: 7. The CDR3 consists of 17 residues.

CDR3 in DNA: TGTGCCACCAGTGATTCGGGACTAGCGGGAGAAATGGGCTACGAGCAGTACTTC. Protein product: CATSDSGLAGEMGYEQYF. V is TRBV24-1 and J is TRBJ2-7, with 14 positions matching TRBD2. CDR1 is KGHDR and CDR2 is SFDVKD in the germline V gene. Losses at the gene ends were 2 bases for V and 3 bases for J; bases not matched to a gene: 8. This CDR3 region has 18 residues.